The TCR beta chain under discussion was sequenced for a study of blood T cell repertoires in COVID-19. Overall study context: Samples came from the United States, Italy and Spain, spanning acute and convalescent COVID-19. PBMCs, B-cell-depleted T cells, or T cells provided the cDNA or gDNA that made up the material.

Libraries were prepared by immunoSEQ multiplex PCR; TCRdb keeps only in-frame clonotypes and omits some of them. The data contain some 250,000 clones, about nine tenths of them singletons. The V gene lost 7 bases and the J gene lost 0 bases, with 11 bases spanning the gap. CDR1 is SGHRS, CDR2 YFSETQ, per germline. This CDR3 is 14 amino acids long. The J gene is TRBJ2-1, the V gene TRBV5-1, with D uncertain. The specimen was peripheral blood. This receptor was obtained from a man aged 25 to 40 who had recovered from COVID-19. In DNA, the CDR3 is TGCGCCAGCGGCCAGGCGTCCTCCTACAATGAGCAGTTCTTC. Translation gives CASGQASSYNEQFF.